This T cell receptor (beta chain) emerged from a study of T cell responses to AZD1222 COVID-19 vaccine. Germline V gene sequence: CDR1 LNHDA, CDR2 SQIVND (reference sequence). The germline V and J ends were trimmed by 3 bases and 3 bases, with 6 bases remaining between them. The CDR3 contains 13 residues. The repertoire was sequenced with immunoSEQ multiplex PCR; TCRdb's copy has only in-frame clones and lacks some. The repertoire includes under 150,000 clones, around 90% of them detected once, and 1.5% to 2% sits in the top ten. This receptor was taken from an adult who received the AZD1222 COVID-19 vaccine. The rearrangement joins TRBV19 to TRBJ1-5, with D unresolved. Material: peripheral blood, obtained 28 days after the second AZD1222 dose. CDR3 protein: CASSMGFNQPQHF. CDR3 nucleotides: TGTGCCAGTAGTATGGGATTCAATCAGCCCCAGCATTTT.